Below, 18 T cell receptor beta chains from the same sample are listed, as sequenced in a study of human T cells and chemical hapten exposure. MiXCR, run by TCRdb on the RACE reads, gives a single entry per CDR3 protein. The sample has around 300,000 distinct CDR3 sequences, roughly 7.4% seen once. As for time point: pre-sensitization, week 0. Treatment of the sample: therapeutic diphenylcyclopropenone sensitization with weekly scalp DPC. The sample consisted of whole blood, taken in connection with sensitization to the hapten diphenylcyclopropenone (DPC). Receptors were obtained from a man between 18 and 29 years old with alopecia areata. Some clones in this sample may be carry-over from other donors' samples.

Only a few counts were recorded for this clonotype. CDR3 loop: CASSYSHGNNSPLHF. Here the CDR3 DNA reads TGTGCCAGCAGTTACTCGCACGGGAACAATTCACCCCTCCACTTT. The chain combines TRBV6-5 with TRBJ1-6; D not resolved. There are 15 residues in the CDR3. Germline-derived CDR1 and CDR2 are MNHEY and SVGAGI. V lost 0 bases, J lost 7 bases, and 10 bases lay in between.

This clonotype was counted ten times or more. The chain joins TRBV11-2 to TRBJ1-1, with D perhaps TRBD1 (6 bases). Germline V gene data show CDR1 as SGHAT and CDR2 as FQNNGV. This CDR3 has 12 amino acids. Between the trimmed V and J ends, which lost 1 base and 11 bases, there was a span of 11 bases. DNA for the CDR3: TGTGCCAGCAGCTTAGCCGGGGGGCTGGCTTTCTTT. It yields the protein CASSLAGGLAFF.

This clonotype has at least ten counts. This sequence joins TRBV27 and TRBJ1-1, with D maybe TRBD1 (5 bases). Germline V CDR1 and CDR2: MNHEY, SMNVEV (reference sequence). The CDR3 has 12 residues. Trimming took off 5 bases at V and 6 bases at J, with 10 bases between the two ends. CDR3 sequence reads: CASSLPGPEAFF. CDR3 sequence (DNA): TGTGCCAGCAGTCTACCGGGGCCTGAAGCTTTCTTT.

This clonotype was seen a few times. This rearrangement joins TRBV20-1 to TRBJ1-6; no clear D gene. This CDR3 has 12 residues. Trimming took 0 bases from V and 9 from J, leaving 6 bases between them. Germline V gives CDR1 DFQATT, CDR2 SNEGSKA (reference sequence). CDR3 DNA: TGCAGTGCTAGAGATAGGGTTTCACCCCTCCACTTT. As protein: CSARDRVSPLHF.

The rearrangement links TRBV20-1 to TRBJ2-4, with a possible D match to TRBD2 (6 bases). Germline CDR1 is DFQATT and CDR2 is SNEGSKA (reference sequence). This CDR3 is built from 17 residues. Trimming cost V 0 bases and J 0 bases, with 15 bases left between them. CDR3 protein: CSARDPLAGIAKNIQYF. For the CDR3, the DNA is TGCAGTGCTAGAGACCCCCTTGCGGGAATAGCCAAAAACATTCAGTACTTC.

The chain links TRBV7-2 to TRBJ1-2; D uncertain. Looked up from germline, CDR1 is SGHTA and CDR2 is FQGNSA. This CDR3 contains 13 residues. V lost 1 base to trimming and J lost 5 bases, with 8 bases between them. The CDR3 DNA sequence: TGTGCCAGCAGCTTAGACAGCCGGTATGGCTACACCTTC. Its translation is CASSLDSRYGYTF.

The chain combines TRBV29-1 with TRBJ1-1, with 8 bases matching TRBD1. Germline-derived CDR1 and CDR2 are SQVTM and ANQGSEA. CDR3 size: 16 residues. The J segment lost 0 bases and the V segment lost 4 bases, leaving 10 bases of the junction unmatched. CDR3 nucleotides: TGCAGCGTTGGCACAGGACAGGGTACTATGAACACTGAAGCTTTCTTT. Its translation: CSVGTGQGTMNTEAFF.

This clonotype was recorded a few times. This chain links TRBV7-2 with TRBJ2-3, with unresolved D. V was shortened by 3 bases and J by 2 bases, with 6 bases between the two germline ends. The CDR3 is 13 amino acids. Per the germline V gene, CDR1 is SGHTA and CDR2 is FQGNSA. The CDR3 coding sequence is TGTGCCAGCAGCTTTACGGTCACAGATACGCAGTATTTT. Translating it yields CASSFTVTDTQYF.

This clonotype was recorded many times. This rearrangement joins TRBV7-9 to TRBJ2-7; 9 bases align to TRBD1. Per the germline V gene, CDR1 is SEHNR and CDR2 is FQNEAQ (reference sequence). The CDR3 sequence is 16 residues long. The J segment lost 5 bases and the V segment lost 6 bases, leaving 14 bases of the junction unmatched. The CDR3 loop reads CASRPRSDRGAHEQYF. CDR3 DNA sequence: TGTGCCAGCAGACCCCGATCGGACAGGGGTGCCCACGAGCAGTACTTC. Complete variable domain (other parts from reference TRBV7-9 and TRBJ2-7): DTGVSQNPRHKITKRGQNVTFRCDPISEHNRLYWYRQTLGQGPEFLTYFQNEAQLEKSRLLSDRFSAERPKGSFSTLEIQRTEQGDSAMYLCASRPRSDRGAHEQYFGPGTRLTVT.

This chain links TRBV27 with TRBJ2-5; the D gene is possibly TRBD1 (6 bases). Trimming removed 3 bases from V and 3 bases from J, with 11 bases in between. The germline V gene encodes CDR1 MNHEY and CDR2 SMNVEV (reference sequence). This CDR3 has 14 residues. The CDR3 is CASSLRPGEETQYF. The CDR3, as DNA: TGTGCCAGCAGTTTGCGGCCAGGGGAAGAGACCCAGTACTTC.

The chain combines TRBV12-3 or TRBV12-4 with TRBJ2-1; the D gene is possibly TRBD1 (6 bases). CDR3 length: 12 residues. V was shortened by 4 bases and J by 9 bases, with 10 bases between the two germline ends. The CDR3 region has the DNA TGTGCCAGCAGTTCAGGGGTCGCTGAGCAGTTCTTC. Its translation is CASSSGVAEQFF.

This clonotype has only a few counts. The chain employs TRBV21-1 and TRBJ2-7. TRBV21-1 is termed a pseudogene. The CDR3 sequence is 9 residues long. Here the CDR3 reads CASSYEQYF. The DNA for the CDR3 is TGTGCCAGCTCCTACGAGCAGTACTTC.

This CDR3 is CAISEDRRTEAFF. CDR3 nucleotide sequence: TGTGCCATCAGCGAGGACAGACGCACTGAAGCTTTCTTT. V is TRBV10-3 and J is TRBJ1-1; weak D call: TRBD1 (6 bases). The CDR3 contains 13 residues. V lost 6 bases to trimming and J lost 4 bases, with 12 bases between them. CDR1 and CDR2 from the germline V gene are ENHRY and SYGVKD.

This clonotype has just a few counts. The V call is TRBV18, the J call TRBJ1-3; 8 nucleotides align to TRBD1. Germline values: CDR1 KGHSH, CDR2 LQKENI. This CDR3 contains 15 residues. V was clipped by 3 bases and J by 3 bases; unmatched bases: 4. The DNA of the CDR3 is TGTGCCAGCTCACCTGACAGGGGCGGTGGAAACACCATATATTTT. Protein product: CASSPDRGGGNTIYF. Complete variable domain (other parts from reference TRBV18 and TRBJ1-3): NAGVMQNPRHLVRRRGQEARLRCSPMKGHSHVYWYRQLPEEGLKFMVYLQKENIIDESGMPKERFSAEFPKEGPSILRIQQVVRGDSAAYFCASSPDRGGGNTIYFGEGSWLTVV.

This clonotype was seen repeatedly, ten times or more. The chain employs TRBV29-1 and TRBJ1-1, with D uncertain. V dropped 4 bases and J dropped 6 bases, with 21 bases sitting between them. Germline lookup yields CDR1 SQVTM and CDR2 ANQGSEA. The length of the CDR3 is 15 residues. CDR3 DNA: TGCAGCGTTGTTCCGGAGCGGGAATTCGGCGCTGAAGCTTTCTTT. Protein sequence: CSVVPEREFGAEAFF.

This clonotype was recorded many times. This chain joins TRBV7-2 and TRBJ1-5, with a possible D match to TRBD1 (5 bases). Trimming pared 1 base from V and 1 base from J, leaving 11 bases between. CDR3 length equals 16 residues. CDR1 is SGHTA and CDR2 is FQGNSA in the germline V gene. CDR3 sequence (DNA): TGTGCCAGCAGCTTAGTGGGGGATGGGAGCAATCAGCCCCAGCATTTT. Protein sequence: CASSLVGDGSNQPQHF.

The rearrangement uses TRBV24-1 and TRBJ1-1; 7 bases are shared with TRBD1. Germline trimming cut 7 bases from V and 0 bases from J; bases unmatched to any gene: 7. Germline loops: CDR1 KGHDR, CDR2 SFDVKD. The CDR3 is 15 amino acids. The CDR3 DNA follows: TGTGCCACCAGGGCGACAGGGAAGGTGAACACTGAAGCTTTCTTT. Protein product: CATRATGKVNTEAFF.

A few counts support this clonotype. CDR3 sequence reads: CASTDTEAFF. Here the CDR3 DNA reads TGTGCCAGCACGGACACTGAAGCTTTCTTT. The J gene is TRBJ1-1, the V gene TRBV28, with D hard to call. V was shortened by 7 bases and J by 3 bases, with 3 bases between the two germline ends. Germline V CDR1 and CDR2: MDHEN, SYDVKM. The CDR3 is 10 amino acids. Full variable domain (remainder filled in from reference TRBV28 and TRBJ1-1): DVKVTQSSRYLVKRTGEKVFLECVQDMDHENMFWYRQDPGLGLRLIYFSYDVKMKEKGDIPEGYSVSREKKERFSLILESASTNQTSMYLCASTDTEAFFGQGTRLTVV.